This T cell receptor beta chain originates from a study of blood T cell repertoires in COVID-19. In the authors' methods: Reference gene primer amplification in the assay estimated nucleated cell counts. Here immunoSEQ multiplex PCR was the method, and the copy in TCRdb shows in-frame clones only, minus some. That table is the source of V, J and clone size, and D and trimming were worked out from the DNA. The table includes roughly 350,000 clones, approximately 90% detected once. The CDR3 runs 14 residues. Germline values: CDR1 SGHDT, CDR2 YYEEEE. After removal of 3 bases from V and 2 bases from J, the junction contained 0 bases not matched to a gene.

The origin of this receptor is a woman younger than 35 who had recovered from COVID-19. Material for sequencing was peripheral blood. The J gene is TRBJ1-2, the V gene TRBV5-6, with TRBD1 matching over 11 bases. The CDR3 is CASSWDRGNYGYTF. Written as DNA, the CDR3 is TGTGCCAGCAGCTGGGACAGGGGGAACTATGGCTACACCTTC.